This T cell receptor beta chain was sequenced in a study of cytomegalovirus exposure and HLA in healthy donors. Germline CDR1 reads SGDLS; CDR2 reads YYNGEE. The V end was cut by 4 bases, the J end by 0 bases, with 17 bases between. This CDR3 has 17 residues. The PCR had 60 Vbeta and 13 Jbeta primers. Assay: immunoSEQ multiplex PCR; the TCRdb copy retains only in-frame clones and omits some. The table records 95,000 to 150,000 clones, over 60% of them present only once. The receptor comes from a man younger than 35 in good health and CMV-seronegative. The sample taken for sequencing was PBMCs. The rearrangement joins TRBV9 to TRBJ1-3; the D gene is possibly TRBD1 (5 bases). In DNA, the CDR3 is TGTGCCAGCAGCCCGGGTTTGGGGGGACTCTCTGGAAACACCATATATTTT. Residues: CASSPGLGGLSGNTIYF.